This T cell receptor beta chain was identified in a study of T cells in women clearing cervical HPV infection. Study context: Cases: HPV16-related CIN3 or worse on histology, 2 invasive cancers. Case blood drawn at lesion detection; control blood after infection cleared.

A word on this clone: Its antigen is currently unknown. The read finishes 3 residues shy of the CDR3 end, and the germline J gene is used to complete it.

CDR1 and CDR2 (germline): KGHSH, LQKENI. V shed 8 bases, J shed 3 bases, and the junction held 9 bases outside the gene matches. The CDR3 is 15 amino acids. The study's findings and limits: Cases carried less TRBV6-7 than controls: about 0.1% versus 0.15%.

immunoSEQ multiplex PCR used an average of roughly 1,100 ng genomic DNA. Repertoires were generated with immunoSEQ multiplex PCR, while TCRdb's copy carries only in-frame clones and drops some. Its table records approximately 31,000 clones. The source material was blood buffy coat. This chain connects TRBV18 to TRBJ2-7; TRBD1 aligns across 11 bases. This receptor was identified in a woman between 18 and 70 years old with a cervical HPV16 infection that either progressed to CIN3+ or cleared (not recorded which). The CDR3 protein is CASQKWGQGVYEQYF. Incomplete CDR3 DNA: TGTGCCAGCCAAAAATGGGGACAGGGGGTCTACGAG.